This TCR beta chain was recorded in a study of cytomegalovirus exposure and HLA in healthy donors. Per the germline V gene, CDR1 is LNHDA and CDR2 is SQIVND (reference sequence). V lost 5 bases, J lost 6 bases, and 5 bases stayed unmatched. This CDR3 region has 13 residues. The PCR employed 60 Vbeta primers together with 13 Jbeta primers. TCRdb's copy holds only in-frame clones and misses some; the assay was immunoSEQ multiplex PCR. The profile covers 120,000 or so clones, with about 74% appearing a single time and about 3.4% taken by the ten largest. This chain uses TRBV19 with TRBJ1-2; 8 bases are a match to TRBD1. Input material: PBMCs. The clonotype comes from a man under 40 in good health and CMV-seronegative. The CDR3 here is CASSWTGRNGYTF. CDR3 sequence (DNA): TGTGCCAGTAGTTGGACAGGGCGGAATGGCTACACCTTC.